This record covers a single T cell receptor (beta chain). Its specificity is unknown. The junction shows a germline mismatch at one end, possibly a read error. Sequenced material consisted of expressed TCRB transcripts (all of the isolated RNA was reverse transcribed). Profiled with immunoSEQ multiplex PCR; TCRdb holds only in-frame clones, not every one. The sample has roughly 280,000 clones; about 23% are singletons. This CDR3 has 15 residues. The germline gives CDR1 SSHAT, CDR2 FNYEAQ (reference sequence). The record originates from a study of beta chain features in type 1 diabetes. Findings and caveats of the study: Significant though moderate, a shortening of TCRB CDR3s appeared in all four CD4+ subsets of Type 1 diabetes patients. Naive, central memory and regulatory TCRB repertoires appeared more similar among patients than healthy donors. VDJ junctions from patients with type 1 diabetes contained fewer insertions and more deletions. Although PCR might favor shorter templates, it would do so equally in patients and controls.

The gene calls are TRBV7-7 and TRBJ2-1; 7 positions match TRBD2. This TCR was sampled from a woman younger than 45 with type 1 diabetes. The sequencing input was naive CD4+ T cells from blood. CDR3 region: CASSLGLADYNEQFF. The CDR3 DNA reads TGTGCTAGCAGCTTAGGGCTAGCGGATTACAATGAGCAGTTCTTC.